These 14 T cell receptor beta chains share one sample of origin, sequenced in a study of radiation and T cells in renal cell carcinoma. Time point in this sample: blood 4 weeks post-SBRT, at nephrectomy. The sample's treatment: 15 Gy SBRT to primary tumor, nephrectomy 4 weeks later. Profiling relied on immunoSEQ multiplex PCR, and the TCRdb table lists in-frame clones only, not all of them. The sample includes around 140,000 clones, around 88% of them seen just once. Sequenced here: blood, sampled from a patient whose treatment included radiotherapy and nephrectomy. Source of these receptors: a woman in her 50s with renal cell carcinoma.

This chain links TRBV13 with TRBJ2-5; D could derive from TRBD1 or TRBD2 (5 bases each). The DNA end is more similar to TRBJ2-7, so the J call may be wrong. The CDR3 is 16 amino acids. Looked up from germline, CDR1 is PRHDT and CDR2 is FYEKMQ (reference sequence). The CDR3 bases are TGTGCCAGCAGCTTGGGGGTAGATTCCCCTAAACCCGAGCAGTACTTC. Encoded protein: CASSLGVDSPKPEQYF.

The V and J genes are TRBV7-3 and TRBJ2-7; 10 nucleotides agree with TRBD2. The V and J ends lost 3 bases and 4 bases, in that order; junction bases with no gene match: 12. The CDR3 is made up of 17 amino acids. Germline CDR1 SGHTA, CDR2 FQGTGA. Written as DNA, the CDR3 is TGTGCCAGCAGCTTCCGACCAGGAGCGGGAGGGCCGTACGAGCAGTACTTC. The encoded protein is CASSFRPGAGGPYEQYF.

This chain connects TRBV28 to TRBJ2-3; TRBD2 agrees at 10 bases. The V and J ends lost 2 bases and 2 bases, in that order; junction bases with no gene match: 4. The germline gives CDR1 MDHEN, CDR2 SYDVKM. This CDR3 contains 16 residues. CDR3 sequence: CASSLALAGYTDTQYF. CDR3 nucleotides: TGTGCCAGCAGTTTAGCACTAGCGGGGTACACAGATACGCAGTATTTT. The variable domain in full, with the rest retrieved from reference TRBV28 and TRBJ2-3, is DVKVTQSSRYLVKRTGEKVFLECVQDMDHENMFWYRQDPGLGLRLIYFSYDVKMKEKGDIPEGYSVSREKKERFSLILESASTNQTSMYLCASSLALAGYTDTQYFGPGTRLTVL.

The chain couples TRBV5-1 to TRBJ2-3, with D hard to call. This CDR3 has 13 residues. The germline CDR1 and CDR2 sequences are SGHRS and YFSETQ. V lost 4 bases to trimming and J lost 0 bases, with 6 bases between them. CDR3 nucleotides: TGCGCCAGCAGCCCCGGCAGCACAGATACGCAGTATTTT. Protein sequence: CASSPGSTDTQYF.

In its sample, this clone was seen once. V gene TRBV27 combines with J gene TRBJ1-1; TRBD1 is a possible D gene (6 bases). CDR1 and CDR2 (germline): MNHEY, SMNVEV (reference sequence). The length of the CDR3 is 15 residues. Trimming removed 1 base from V and 1 base from J, with 10 bases in between. This CDR3 is CASSLYPGQNTEAFF. CDR3 nucleotide sequence: TGTGCCAGCAGTTTATACCCGGGACAGAACACTGAAGCTTTCTTT.

This chain uses TRBV5-8 with TRBJ2-2; D is possibly TRBD1 (6 bases). The CDR3 consists of 18 residues. Trimming took off 3 bases at V and 2 bases at J, with 20 bases between the two ends. In germline, CDR1 is SGHTS, CDR2 YDEGEE. The CDR3 DNA reads TGTGCCAGCAGCTCACTTCTACAGGGAACCTTTAACACCGGGGAGCTGTTTTTT. This encodes CASSSLLQGTFNTGELFF.

The rearrangement joins TRBV9 to TRBJ2-7; TRBD2 matches 11 bases. The CDR3 contains 18 residues. V trimming: 1 base; J trimming: 4 bases; junction bases outside the gene matches: 13. CDR1 is SGDLS, CDR2 YYNGEE, per germline. The CDR3 DNA sequence: TGTGCCAGCAGCGTAACACTAGCGGGAGATAATGGGGCTTACGAGCAGTACTTC. This encodes CASSVTLAGDNGAYEQYF.

The chain links TRBV5-1 to TRBJ1-2, with TRBD1 matching over 8 bases. CDR3 size: 13 residues. Germline trimming cut 3 bases from V and 8 bases from J; bases unmatched to any gene: 6. Germline V gene data show CDR1 as SGHRS and CDR2 as YFSETQ. The CDR3 nucleotides read TGCGCCAGCAGCTCGACAGGGGTTCGAGGCTACACCTTC. Protein product: CASSSTGVRGYTF.

The V and J genes are TRBV5-1 and TRBJ1-3; TRBD1 aligns across 7 bases. CDR1 is SGHRS and CDR2 is YFSETQ in the germline V gene. V lost 4 bases and J lost 2; bases outside the gene matches: 3. The CDR3 runs to 14 residues. This CDR3 is CASSVTGTGNTIYF. The DNA of the CDR3 is TGCGCCAGCAGCGTGACAGGGACTGGAAACACCATATATTTT.

The rearrangement uses TRBV5-6 and TRBJ2-5; D perhaps matches TRBD1 (5 bases). The germline V and J ends were trimmed by 4 bases and 9 bases, with 16 bases remaining between them. The CDR3 is 13 residues long. Germline V gives CDR1 SGHDT, CDR2 YYEEEE. The CDR3 bases are TGTGCCAGCAGCCCATTACAGGCCCGGTCCCAGTACTTC. The encoded protein is CASSPLQARSQYF.

This rearrangement joins TRBV12-5 to TRBJ1-1; D not certain. Trimming stripped 5 bases from V and 1 base from J, with 11 bases between. Germline V gives CDR1 LGHNT, CDR2 FRNRAP. The CDR3 totals 14 residues. Here the CDR3 reads CASGRASENTEAFF. In nucleotides, the CDR3 is TGTGCTAGTGGTCGGGCCTCAGAGAACACTGAAGCTTTCTTT.

The genes are TRBV7-2 and TRBJ1-1; D may be TRBD1 (6 bases). Germline V gives CDR1 SGHTA, CDR2 FQGNSA. CDR3 length: 15 residues. Trimming pared 4 bases from V and 1 base from J, leaving 13 bases between. The CDR3 coding sequence is TGTGCCAGCAGCTCCGTGCGACAGGCGAACACTGAAGCTTTCTTT. Amino acids: CASSSVRQANTEAFF.

This sequence joins TRBV28 and TRBJ2-2; no definite D call. V was pared by 1 base and J by 4 bases, with 10 bases between. The germline CDR1 and CDR2 sequences are MDHEN and SYDVKM. This CDR3 contains 15 residues. CDR3 in DNA: TGTGCCAGCAGTTTATTGGGGTTTACCACCGGGGAGCTGTTTTTT. It specifies CASSLLGFTTGELFF. The entire variable domain, with the rest obtained from reference TRBV28 and TRBJ2-2, is as follows: DVKVTQSSRYLVKRTGEKVFLECVQDMDHENMFWYRQDPGLGLRLIYFSYDVKMKEKGDIPEGYSVSREKKERFSLILESASTNQTSMYLCASSLLGFTTGELFFGEGSRLTVL.

This clone was detected only a few times. At the DNA level, this CDR3 is encoded by other sequences in the same sample as well. This sequence joins TRBV11-2 and TRBJ2-7, with D uncertain. CDR3 length: 11 amino acids. Trimming left V 6 bases short and J 1 base short, with 4 bases between. Germline-derived CDR1 and CDR2 are SGHAT and FQNNGV. CDR3 DNA sequence: TGTGCCAGCAGTCCATCCTACGAGCAGTACTTC. Translation gives CASSPSYEQYF.